This note documents a single TCR beta chain sequence. Its target is unknown. This sample stems from a study of vaccination and CD4 T cells after COVID-19. Overall study: Overlapping spike peptides served as the stimulus for the cells. These peptides came from SARS-CoV-2 and from the common cold coronaviruses HCoV-NL63, HCoV-OC43 and HCoV-229E. Study-wide points: Going from approximately 21 to 38, median SARS-CoV-2-reactive clonotypes did not rise significantly.

Treatment reported: approximately nine-day PBMC culture with coronavirus spike peptide pools or control peptides (ViraFEST assay). With around 10 ug/ml peptide pools and approximately 10 IU/ml IL-2, PBMCs were cultured at approximately 2 million per well. In germline, CDR1 is MDHEN, CDR2 SYDVKM. CDR3 length: 14 residues. J gave up 9 bases and V 10 bases, and 15 bases lay outside the gene matches. The Oncomine TCR Beta short-read assay sequenced DNA from cultured CD4+ T cells. TCRdb passed the PCR reads through MiXCR, listing each CDR3 protein once. The table has approximately 20,000 distinct CDR3 sequences, almost 50% seen once.

The chain joins TRBV28 to TRBJ1-1; 9 bases fit TRBD1. The TCR was taken from a human donor who had recovered from COVID-19. The sample was CD4+ T cells from blood, cultured in vitro. The CDR3 protein is CAILSSQGARKAFF. The CDR3, as DNA: TGTGCCATCCTCTCATCACAGGGGGCGAGGAAAGCTTTCTTT.